The following is a TCR beta chain sequence with its context. It has no known antigen specificity. No quality values exist for individual bases; no much larger clone is one base distant. This entry belongs to a study of cytomegalovirus exposure and HLA in healthy donors (TCRdb year 2017). About the investigation overall: According to an earlier analysis of 550 to 700 of the donors, roughly 180 million T cells yielded approximately 120 million unique TCR beta sequences and 276 Gb of sequence data. An early release covering some 640 HLA-typed donors comprised approximately 290 gigabases of sequencing data and roughly 86 million unique TCR sequences. The genetic ancestry cluster associated with self-reported Caucasian donors included about four fifths of the roughly 380 genotyped donors. The study aimed to test whether cataloging public T cell receptors could reveal signatures of past pathogen exposure. The study used immunosequencing to profile the T cell repertoires of approximately 690 subjects and linked those repertoires to cytomegalovirus serostatus. A separate validation cohort of some 130 different subjects was used in addition to the approximately 640-subject first cohort. The study combined high-throughput TCR immunosequencing, statistical association of individual TCRs with disease status, and machine learning to predict cytomegalovirus infection status. To study patterns of TCR occurrence, a later analysis re-analyzed previously published TCR beta repertoires from just over 650 donors and added high-resolution HLA genotyping. The later analysis used no new phenotypic data to find candidate immune exposures, relying instead on TCR beta sequences and their occurrence across donors. An earlier analysis of 587 of the donors applied high-throughput TCR beta sequencing to assess whether each TCR beta V gene segment acted as functional or pseudogenic. Donor age, sex, ethnicity and CMV serostatus were collected together with the repertoire data. A later genetic analysis took genome-wide SNP genotypes for about three fifths of the roughly 700 donors and used that subset as a discovery cohort. All discovery cohort repertoires had been generated on a single sequencing platform. Class I and class II HLA loci were covered by the typing at four-digit resolution. The number of donors typed differed by locus, with 629-630 for A, B, C, DRB1 and DQB1, roughly 520 for DQA1, 606 for DPA1, and some 470 for DPB1. Roughly five DR-DQ haplotypes were handled as single units for association and clustering, since linkage in the cohort was strong. Across 300 to 400 genotyped donors of the cohort, an average of about 240,000 unique TCR beta nucleotide sequences per donor were sequenced, and roughly a sixth of those sequences were non-productive. The paper as a whole reports these results and caveats: According to a later analysis, parvovirus B19, influenza, CMV and Epstein-Barr virus appeared linked to several top co-occurrence clusters. A later analysis found that HLA-associated TCR beta chains were more clonally expanded and had lower generation probabilities than equally common non-associated chains. A later genetic analysis reported fewer N-insertions in productive TCRs among donors in an Asian-associated ancestry cluster than the approximately 670-donor mean. A further reported finding was that TCR beta sequences accurately predicted the HLA-A and HLA-B alleles for most subjects in the first cohort. Across donors, most TCR sequences were observed very rarely, whereas some public TCRs were present in many individuals. Linkage disequilibrium might explain the correlated functional status among segregating V segments, but an unknown experimental factor could not be ruled out. In a later analysis, around 15,000 TCR beta sequences were associated with specific HLA alleles at a false discovery rate of 0.05. Sequencing depth was assumed to be roughly uniform across donors in the presence/absence analyses, though that assumption may not hold. Assigning TCR associations to individual alleles was difficult when HLA alleles, especially DR and DQ, strongly co-occurred. Cytomegalovirus status was reported to be diagnosed by the classifier with high specificity and sensitivity in both the original and validation cohorts. Broadly in line with IMGT annotations, most TCR beta V segments showed up in productive rearrangements about 90% or about 30% of the time in an earlier analysis of roughly 590 of the donors. The authors suggested that the approach could potentially be generalized to other disease states and immunological phenotypes. Some IMGT-functional V segments, including TRBV6-2 and TRBV6-3, could not be distinguished by the 87-base-pair reads and were therefore excluded. In the study, approximately 160 TCR beta chains were listed as associated with cytomegalovirus. A few of the identified cytomegalovirus-associated TCR beta chains were confirmed in vitro to be specific for cytomegalovirus antigens. This cohort had only TCR beta chains sequenced, and the lack of alpha or paired-chain data limited which features could be detected. Over 15 rarely observed V segments, including chromosome 9 orphons, were excluded from the earlier analysis of about 610 of the donors because counts were too low. The sequencing pipeline was judged likely to have produced a cluster of highly shared sequence variants as a technical artifact. CMV serostatus was the only immune exposure information available for the cohort. An association between a missense DCLRE1C variant and V-gene and J-gene trimming of TCR beta chains was found in a later genetic analysis and replicated in an independent cohort. Because HLA typing was missing for some donors at each locus, association tests included only the typed subset. According to a later analysis, TCR association rates differed among HLA loci, with DRB1 alleles showing the most associated TCRs and HLA-C alleles showing the fewest. Most CMV-associated TCR beta chains appeared to be HLA-restricted in a later analysis, and the HLA associations seemed to be driven largely by CMV exposure.

The cohort was made up of approximately 670 healthy bone marrow donors. At the time of sampling, all cohort members were nominally healthy, though unrecorded immune exposures were likely present. The donor tested CMV seropositive, placing the donor among the 289 seropositive members of the cohort. A peripheral blood sample was collected from each donor, and TCR beta sequencing was performed on peripheral blood mononuclear cells. Genomic DNA extraction from the blood cell samples was performed with the Qiagen DNeasy Blood Extraction Kit. Library construction relied on the immunoSEQ multiplex PCR assay. The multiplex PCR relied on a mix of 60 forward primers for TCR Vbeta segments and 13 reverse primers for TCR Jbeta segments. A multiplex PCR assay on genomic DNA amplified the CDR3 region of rearranged TCR beta genes. Amplified TCR beta libraries were sequenced as 87-base-pair reads on the Illumina HiSeq System. In the original analysis: Across the 670 or so repertoires, a later analysis counted roughly 84 million unique TCR beta chains, around 10 million of which were shared by at least two donors. Raw reads were error-corrected and collapsed into unique sequences with a nearest-neighbor algorithm that merged closely related sequences to remove PCR and sequencing errors. Alignment of CDR3 sequences to IMGT reference sequences was used to assign V, D and J gene segments. For a sequence to be retained, at least a six-nucleotide match to both a V gene segment and a J gene segment was required. Rearrangements were called productive when the CDR3 lacked stop codons and stayed in frame with V and J; all others were non-productive. Following IMGT convention, CDR3 was defined as the stretch from the second conserved V-encoded cysteine to the conserved J-encoded phenylalanine. Sequences without an unambiguous match to a single V gene segment were excluded from the earlier analysis of over 500 of the donors. In an earlier analysis of about 590 of the donors, a V segment was called functional when productive rearrangements were above 56.7%, and segregating when the standard deviation between donors exceeded 5%. A statistical classification framework was built for diagnosing cytomegalovirus status from the catalog of TCR beta chain sequences. A later analysis assigned V and J genes by comparing TCR nucleotide sequences with IMGT/GENE-DB human TR gene sequences. The TCRdist pipeline was used in a later analysis to assign CDR3 sequences and most-parsimonious VDJ recombination scenarios. In a later analysis, each TCR beta chain was defined by its CDR3 amino acid sequence together with its V-gene family, and reads lacking a unique V-gene family were excluded. To address suspected cross-contamination and a sequencing artifact, a later analysis removed 592 highly shared, low-generation-probability nucleotide sequences. For each public chain, a later analysis derived a clonal expansion index from normalized ranks of inferred template counts within each repertoire. A later analysis computed generation probabilities with a VDJ recombination model fitted to out-of-frame rearrangements, and checked the results against IGoR. Hypergeometric tests were used in a later analysis to score TCR-TCR, TCR-HLA and TCR-CMV co-occurrence, with a repertoire-size bias correction applied to the TCR pairs. A later analysis estimated false discovery rates by permuting HLA or CMV assignments 20 times. A later analysis grouped co-occurring TCRs with DBSCAN, adding TCRdist sequence similarity when clustering within HLA-allele-positive subsets. Repertoires with fewer than 30,000 or more than 120,000 public chains, plus five repertoires with anomalous nucleotide sharing, were excluded from co-occurrence clustering. TCRdb limited this immuneACCESS table to in-frame rearrangements with V and J called. A share of clones is missing; checked studies link under half to unresolved V genes, and the rest is unexplained. Clonal size and the V and J genes are those of that table, whereas D and trimming came from the DNA. This sample holds about 160,000 clones; around 80% were observed only once. About 6% of the sample lies in the top ten.

The CDR3 contains 17 residues, cysteine and phenylalanine counted. Kept here is only the CDR3 DNA, which spans 51 bases and is read in frame from base 1. For this chain, trimming is 1 base at the V end and 2 bases at the J end, and the number of junction bases without a gene match is 5. CDR1 and CDR2 are drawn from the germline V gene (reference sequence): SEHNR, FQNEAQ. Sequences were obtained from PBMCs. The chain links TRBV7-9 with TRBJ2-6; 7 central nucleotides agree with TRBD2. This receptor was obtained from a man aged 50-59 years in good health and CMV-seropositive. The CDR3 region reads CASSLGVGGAGANVLTF. In nucleotide form, the sequence is TGTGCCAGCAGCTTAGGGGTGGGAGGGGCTGGGGCCAACGTCCTGACTTTC.